A selection of T cell receptor beta chains follows, all from one sample in a study of shared clonotypes between healthy human individuals. This table comes from immunoSEQ multiplex PCR, and its TCRdb copy is limited to in-frame clones, with some not included. The sample comprises about 480,000 clones, around 79% of which are singletons, and 13% rests with the top ten. Sequencing was performed on PBMCs. The receptors come from a woman in her thirties or forties in good health. Some clones in this sample may be carry-over from other donors' samples. Both conserved end residues are part of each CDR3. A D gene is named only where the DNA matches it firmly. The size of a clone is reported for some rows only, either as once, few or many, or as a class for expanded clones.

TRBJ1-2 | TRBV19 | - | - | TGTGCCAGTAGGTCCCGCGGCGAGACATGGGATGGCTACACCTTC | CASRSRGETWDGYTF
TRBJ2-7 | TRBV2 | many | - | TGTGCCAGCACCCTGGGGACGAGCTACGAGCAGTACTTC | CASTLGTSYEQYF
TRBJ1-4 | TRBV5-6 | once | TRBD1 | TGTGCCAGCAGCTTACGGACAGGGTGGGATGAAAAACTGTTTTTT | CASSLRTGWDEKLFF
TRBJ1-1 | TRBV28 | - | - | TGTGCCAGCAGCCCCACTGGGGGGACTGAAGCTTTCTTT | CASSPTGGTEAFF
TRBJ2-1 | TRBV19 | few | - | TGTGCCAGTAGTATGGATGGGTACAATGAGCAGTTCTTC | CASSMDGYNEQFF
TRBJ2-5 | TRBV2 | few | TRBD2 | TGTGCCAGCAGGGTCTGGGCTAGCGGGAATGGGGAGACCCAGTACTTC | CASRVWASGNGETQYF
TRBJ2-1 | TRBV20-1 | few | - | TGCAGTGCTAGCTTGGGTGAGCAGTTCTTC | CSASLGEQFF
TRBJ1-4 | TRBV28 | - | TRBD1 | TGTGCCAGCAGTTCCCCCGGACAGGGAAATAATGAAAAACTGTTTTTT | CASSSPGQGNNEKLFF
TRBJ2-5 | TRBV7-2 | - | - | TGTGCCAGCAGCTTAAGCGGAGAGACCCAGTACTTC | CASSLSGETQYF
TRBJ2-2 | TRBV4-2 | - | - | TGTGCCAGCAGCCAAGATCCCGGGGAGCTGTTTTTT | CASSQDPGELFF
TRBJ2-1 | TRBV5-1 | - | TRBD2 | TGCGCCAGCAGACGGACTAGCGGGAGTGGGGAGCAGTTCTTC | CASRRTSGSGEQFF
TRBJ2-7 | TRBV27 | - | TRBD1 | TGTGCCAGCAGTTTATCCGGGACAGGGATAGGTTACGAGCAGTACTTC | CASSLSGTGIGYEQYF
TRBJ1-4 | TRBV6-6 | - | - | TGTGCCAGCACCCACAGGGATGGTGAAAAACTGTTTTTT | CASTHRDGEKLFF
TRBJ2-2 | TRBV5-1 | - | - | TGCGCCAGCAGCTTGTTCGCTTTGACCGGGGAGCTGTTTTTT | CASSLFALTGELFF
TRBJ1-3 | TRBV18 | - | - | TGTGCCAGCTCACAGGGTACGGGAAACACCATATATTTT | CASSQGTGNTIYF
TRBJ2-1 | TRBV5-1 | - | TRBD2 | TGCGCCAGCAGAGCAAGCGGGGCATACAATGAGCAGTTCTTC | CASRASGAYNEQFF
TRBJ2-1 | TRBV7-2 | few | - | TGTGCCAGCAGCGCGGGACCTGGGGGTTCTAATGAGCAGTTCTTC | CASSAGPGGSNEQFF
TRBJ2-7 | TRBV28 | - | TRBD2 | TGTGCCAGCAGTTTACTTCTTGGCGCTAGCGGGATGAGCTCCTACGAGCAGTACTTC | CASSLLLGASGMSSYEQYF
TRBJ1-1 | TRBV19 | - | TRBD1 | TGTGCCAGTACCGTCTCCGGGACAGACACTGAAGCTTTCTTT | CASTVSGTDTEAFF
TRBJ2-3 | TRBV19 | - | - | TGTGCCAGTAGGGCCGGGGGGCGCACAGATACGCAGTATTTT | CASRAGGRTDTQYF
TRBJ2-1 | TRBV4-1 | - | - | TGCGCCAGCAGCCAGGGGAGACAGTCCACCTACAATGAGCAGTTCTTC | CASSQGRQSTYNEQFF
TRBJ1-2 | TRBV28 | - | TRBD1 | TGTGCCAGCAGAATACAGGGGGCGGATATCGAGATGTATGGCTACACCTTC | CASRIQGADIEMYGYTF
TRBJ1-2 | TRBV27 | - | TRBD1 | TGTGCCAGCAGTTTATTAGGACAGGGGGCGCACGGCTACACCTTC | CASSLLGQGAHGYTF
TRBJ2-1 | TRBV19 | - | TRBD2 | TGTGCCAGTAGTTCGGGACTAGCGGGAGGGCCCAACGAGCAGTTCTTC | CASSSGLAGGPNEQFF
TRBJ2-1 | TRBV4-2 | - | TRBD2 | TGTGCCAGCAGCCTCAAGGGAGGGCCGAATGAGCAGTTCTTC | CASSLKGGPNEQFF
TRBJ2-5 | TRBV27 | once | - | TGTGCCAGCAGTTTGGAGGCGGGCTGGGAGACCCAGTACTTC | CASSLEAGWETQYF
TRBJ2-7 | TRBV5-4 | - | TRBD1 | TGTGCCAGCAGCTCCGGACAGGGGGCGACCTTCGGGCAGTACTTC | CASSSGQGATFGQYF
TRBJ2-4 | TRBV5-6 | - | - | TGTGCCAGCAGCTTGTGGGCTTCCAAAAACATTCAGTACTTC | CASSLWASKNIQYF
TRBJ2-3 | TRBV7-2 | - | TRBD2 | TGTGCCAGCAACGGCGGGAGTAGCACAGATACGCAGTATTTT | CASNGGSSTDTQYF
TRBJ2-1 | TRBV15 | - | - | TGTGCCACCAGCTCAGGGAAGGGGCGGGGATACAATGAGCAGTTCTTC | CATSSGKGRGYNEQFF
TRBJ2-5 | TRBV18 | - | - | TGTGCCAGCTCACCTCCCCCGTCAGCCCCCACAGAAGAGACCCAGTACTTC | CASSPPPSAPTEETQYF
TRBJ2-2 | TRBV7-6 | - | TRBD2 | TGTGCCAGCAGCCTACCCGGGACTAGCGCGGGCGCCGGGGAGCTGTTTTTT | CASSLPGTSAGAGELFF
TRBJ2-5 | TRBV25-1 | once | TRBD1 | TGTGCCAGCGCCGCGAGGGGGACAGGCGGCGAGACCCAGTACTTC | CASAARGTGGETQYF
TRBJ1-1 | TRBV28 | few | - | TGTGCCAGCAGTTTATCCGGCCATTGGACTGAAGCTTTCTTT | CASSLSGHWTEAFF
TRBJ2-5 | TRBV10-3 | - | - | TGTGCCATCGGACCCTTTGGTGGAGAGACCCAGTACTTC | CAIGPFGGETQYF
TRBJ1-5 | TRBV19 | - | TRBD1 | TGTGCCAGTAGTAAGGGACAGGTGAATAGCAATCAGCCCCAGCATTTT | CASSKGQVNSNQPQHF
TRBJ2-1 | TRBV5-1 | once | - | TGCGCCAGCAGGCGGGACACCTCCGGCTCCTACAATGAGCAGTTCTTC | CASRRDTSGSYNEQFF
TRBJ2-3 | TRBV28 | - | TRBD1 | TGTGCCAGCAGTTCCCCAGGACAGGGGAGCACAGATACGCAGTATTTT | CASSSPGQGSTDTQYF
TRBJ2-1 | TRBV14 | - | - | TGTGCCAGCAGCCAGATCGGCAACAATGAGCAGTTCTTC | CASSQIGNNEQFF
TRBJ1-1 | TRBV30 | - | - | TGTGCCTGGATAATAGGGGGGGACACTGAAGCTTTCTTT | CAWIIGGDTEAFF
TRBJ2-7 | TRBV5-1 | - | - | TGCGCCAGCAGCCCGGGGGGCCCGAGCTCCTACGAGCAGTACTTC | CASSPGGPSSYEQYF
TRBJ2-3 | TRBV9 | - | - | TGTGCCAGCAAACGGGAGATCCCCACAGATACGCAGTATTTT | CASKREIPTDTQYF
TRBJ1-5 | TRBV18 | - | - | TGTGCCAGCTCACCAGGGACTGCCATTAGCAATCAGCCCCAGCATTTT | CASSPGTAISNQPQHF
TRBJ2-3 | TRBV5-4 | - | - | TGTGCCAGCAGCTTGTCGGATGGCTTCACAGATACGCAGTATTTT | CASSLSDGFTDTQYF
TRBJ2-7 | TRBV27 | - | - | TGTGCCAGCAGTTTTCAGGGGGGAGGGGCCTACGAGCAGTACTTC | CASSFQGGGAYEQYF
TRBJ1-5 | TRBV19 | once | - | TGTGCCAGTAGCCCCCGGGGCAAGGGGGATCAGCCCCAGCATTTT | CASSPRGKGDQPQHF
TRBJ2-7 | TRBV6-5 | - | - | TGTGCCAGCAGTTACTCGACCAGGGGCATAACCTACGAGCAGTACTTC | CASSYSTRGITYEQYF
TRBJ2-2 | TRBV27 | - | - | TGTGCCAGCAGACGGACCACTGCGAACACCGGGGAGCTGTTTTTT | CASRRTTANTGELFF
TRBJ2-5 | TRBV7-9 | - | - | TGTGCCAGCAGCCTCGAGACCCAGTACTTC | CASSLETQYF
TRBJ2-1 | TRBV27 | - | TRBD1 | TGTGCCAGCAGTGGGACAGGGATTAATGAGCAGTTCTTC | CASSGTGINEQFF
TRBJ1-5 | TRBV6-1 | - | TRBD1 | TGTGCCAGCAGTGGGGACAGGGGTTATAGCAATCAGCCCCAGCATTTT | CASSGDRGYSNQPQHF
TRBJ2-3 | TRBV7-8 | - | - | TGTGCCAGCAGCTTATTCCGATCCACAGATACGCAGTATTTT | CASSLFRSTDTQYF
TRBJ2-1 | TRBV5-1 | - | TRBD2 | TGCGCCAGCAGCTTGGAAGGGTCTAGCGGGGGCCTAATTTACAATGAGCAGTTCTTC | CASSLEGSSGGLIYNEQFF